The 12 T cell receptor beta chains reported below all come from one sample, sequenced in a study of blood T cell repertoires in COVID-19. Generated by immunoSEQ multiplex PCR, the TCRdb table keeps only in-frame clones and is missing some. The repertoire includes about 160,000 clones, about 88% of them detected once, and more than 0.85% sits in the top ten. The sequenced sample consisted of peripheral blood. The receptor source for this set is a man aged 40-50 years with acute or convalescent COVID-19.

The chain combines TRBV7-8 with TRBJ2-3; 7 nucleotides align to TRBD2. The CDR3 loop spans 13 amino acids. V gave up 7 bases and J gave up 4 bases; unmatched junction bases: 5. Germline loops: CDR1 SGHVS, CDR2 FQNEAQ. The CDR3 spells CASTWGGADTQYF. Here the CDR3 DNA reads TGTGCCAGCACCTGGGGGGGGGCAGATACGCAGTATTTT.

The chain recombines TRBV3-1 (or the pseudogene TRBV3-2) with TRBJ1-1, with 9 nucleotides matching TRBD1. V was clipped by 4 bases and J by 7 bases; unmatched bases: 4. The V gene's germline CDR1 is LGHDT and CDR2 YNNKEL (reference sequence). The CDR3 has 13 amino acids. In DNA, the CDR3 is TGTGCCAGCAGCCGGGGGACAGGGCTTGAAGCTTTCTTT. Its protein is CASSRGTGLEAFF.

The rearrangement joins TRBV2 to TRBJ1-3, with D tentatively TRBD1 (5 bases). The V gene lost 2 bases and the J gene lost 0 bases, with 8 bases spanning the gap. CDR1 and CDR2 from the germline V gene are SNHLY and FYNNEI. The CDR3 spans 15 residues. Written as DNA, the CDR3 is TGTGCCAGCAGTGAACAGGGAAACTCTGGAAACACCATATATTTT. It encodes CASSEQGNSGNTIYF.

The chain links TRBV5-1 to TRBJ2-1, with TRBD2 as a possible D gene (6 bases). The CDR3 runs 15 residues. CDR1 is SGHRS, CDR2 YFSETQ, per germline. V was cut by 2 bases and J by 0 bases, with 9 bases left in between. The DNA of the CDR3 is TGCGCCAGCAGCTTCGGGACTGGCTCCTACAATGAGCAGTTCTTC. Translated: CASSFGTGSYNEQFF.

The rearrangement links TRBV30 to TRBJ1-5; 7 bases match TRBD1. The CDR3 covers 14 residues. Germline CDR1 is GTSNPN and CDR2 is SVGIG (reference sequence). Losses at the gene ends were 3 bases for V and 0 bases for J; bases not matched to a gene: 2. CDR3 loop: CAWSTGDSNQPQHF. CDR3 DNA: TGTGCCTGGAGCACAGGGGATAGCAATCAGCCCCAGCATTTT.

This clone was detected only a few times. The V call is TRBV7-9, the J call TRBJ2-7, with D possibly being TRBD1 (6 bases). Germline values: CDR1 SEHNR, CDR2 FQNEAQ (reference sequence). There are 14 residues in the CDR3. Between the trimmed V and J ends, which lost 1 base and 5 bases, there was a span of 12 bases. The CDR3 DNA reads as TGTGCCAGCAGCTTAGGAACAGGGCCCGACGAGCAGTACTTC. Its protein product is CASSLGTGPDEQYF.

This chain joins TRBV28 and TRBJ1-3, with 10 bases aligning to TRBD1. V shed 3 bases, J shed 16 bases, and the junction held 12 bases outside the gene matches. Germline values: CDR1 MDHEN, CDR2 SYDVKM. This CDR3 has 14 residues. CDR3 DNA sequence: TGTGCCAGCAGTTTTTCCGCAGACAGGGGGCGCTTGTATTTT. Protein sequence: CASSFSADRGRLYF. Based on the CDR3 plus reference TRBV28 and TRBJ1-3, the full variable domain is DVKVTQSSRYLVKRTGEKVFLECVQDMDHENMFWYRQDPGLGLRLIYFSYDVKMKEKGDIPEGYSVSREKKERFSLILESASTNQTSMYLCASSFSADRGRLYFGEGSWLTVV.

The chain has TRBV24-1 and TRBJ1-2, with D possibly being TRBD1 (6 bases). Trimming removed 5 bases at V and 5 bases at J, with 11 bases between. Per the germline V gene, CDR1 is KGHDR and CDR2 is SFDVKD. The CDR3 totals 13 residues. DNA for the CDR3: TGTGCCACCAGTGCCAATCAGGGGTATGGCTACACCTTC. This translates into CATSANQGYGYTF.

CDR3 nucleotide sequence: TGTGCCAGCAGGAGTAGTCAAGAGACCCAGTACTTC. Protein: CASRSSQETQYF. The chain joins TRBV6-5 to TRBJ2-5, with unresolved D. V was shortened by 6 bases and J by 2 bases, with 7 bases between the two germline ends. The germline V gene has CDR1 MNHEY and CDR2 SVGAGI. The CDR3 consists of 12 residues.

The rearrangement joins TRBV7-9 to TRBJ2-1; 9 bases map to TRBD2. This CDR3 region has 14 residues. From germline, CDR1 is SEHNR and CDR2 FQNEAQ (reference sequence). V trimming: 3 bases; J trimming: 8 bases; junction bases outside the gene matches: 5. The CDR3 reads CASSFGGGAYEQFF. CDR3 nucleotides: TGTGCCAGCAGCTTCGGCGGGGGGGCCTATGAGCAGTTCTTC.

The genes are TRBV7-2 and TRBJ2-2; D gene unclear. The V and J ends lost 1 base and 6 bases respectively, with 9 bases between them. This CDR3 has 14 amino acids. The germline V gene has CDR1 SGHTA and CDR2 FQGNSA. The CDR3 region has the DNA TGTGCCAGCAGCTTAGTTAGCTATTCCGGGGAGCTGTTTTTT. It is translated as CASSLVSYSGELFF.

This clone was counted a single time. V usage is TRBV11-2 and J usage is TRBJ1-3; D might be TRBD1 (5 bases). Germline V lookup: CDR1 SGHAT, CDR2 FQNNGV. Trimming shortened V by 1 base and J by 1 base, and 11 bases separated the two germline ends. This CDR3 contains 16 residues. The chain's CDR3 is CASSLVVQESGNTIYF. CDR3 in DNA: TGTGCCAGCAGCTTAGTCGTACAGGAATCTGGAAACACCATATATTTT.